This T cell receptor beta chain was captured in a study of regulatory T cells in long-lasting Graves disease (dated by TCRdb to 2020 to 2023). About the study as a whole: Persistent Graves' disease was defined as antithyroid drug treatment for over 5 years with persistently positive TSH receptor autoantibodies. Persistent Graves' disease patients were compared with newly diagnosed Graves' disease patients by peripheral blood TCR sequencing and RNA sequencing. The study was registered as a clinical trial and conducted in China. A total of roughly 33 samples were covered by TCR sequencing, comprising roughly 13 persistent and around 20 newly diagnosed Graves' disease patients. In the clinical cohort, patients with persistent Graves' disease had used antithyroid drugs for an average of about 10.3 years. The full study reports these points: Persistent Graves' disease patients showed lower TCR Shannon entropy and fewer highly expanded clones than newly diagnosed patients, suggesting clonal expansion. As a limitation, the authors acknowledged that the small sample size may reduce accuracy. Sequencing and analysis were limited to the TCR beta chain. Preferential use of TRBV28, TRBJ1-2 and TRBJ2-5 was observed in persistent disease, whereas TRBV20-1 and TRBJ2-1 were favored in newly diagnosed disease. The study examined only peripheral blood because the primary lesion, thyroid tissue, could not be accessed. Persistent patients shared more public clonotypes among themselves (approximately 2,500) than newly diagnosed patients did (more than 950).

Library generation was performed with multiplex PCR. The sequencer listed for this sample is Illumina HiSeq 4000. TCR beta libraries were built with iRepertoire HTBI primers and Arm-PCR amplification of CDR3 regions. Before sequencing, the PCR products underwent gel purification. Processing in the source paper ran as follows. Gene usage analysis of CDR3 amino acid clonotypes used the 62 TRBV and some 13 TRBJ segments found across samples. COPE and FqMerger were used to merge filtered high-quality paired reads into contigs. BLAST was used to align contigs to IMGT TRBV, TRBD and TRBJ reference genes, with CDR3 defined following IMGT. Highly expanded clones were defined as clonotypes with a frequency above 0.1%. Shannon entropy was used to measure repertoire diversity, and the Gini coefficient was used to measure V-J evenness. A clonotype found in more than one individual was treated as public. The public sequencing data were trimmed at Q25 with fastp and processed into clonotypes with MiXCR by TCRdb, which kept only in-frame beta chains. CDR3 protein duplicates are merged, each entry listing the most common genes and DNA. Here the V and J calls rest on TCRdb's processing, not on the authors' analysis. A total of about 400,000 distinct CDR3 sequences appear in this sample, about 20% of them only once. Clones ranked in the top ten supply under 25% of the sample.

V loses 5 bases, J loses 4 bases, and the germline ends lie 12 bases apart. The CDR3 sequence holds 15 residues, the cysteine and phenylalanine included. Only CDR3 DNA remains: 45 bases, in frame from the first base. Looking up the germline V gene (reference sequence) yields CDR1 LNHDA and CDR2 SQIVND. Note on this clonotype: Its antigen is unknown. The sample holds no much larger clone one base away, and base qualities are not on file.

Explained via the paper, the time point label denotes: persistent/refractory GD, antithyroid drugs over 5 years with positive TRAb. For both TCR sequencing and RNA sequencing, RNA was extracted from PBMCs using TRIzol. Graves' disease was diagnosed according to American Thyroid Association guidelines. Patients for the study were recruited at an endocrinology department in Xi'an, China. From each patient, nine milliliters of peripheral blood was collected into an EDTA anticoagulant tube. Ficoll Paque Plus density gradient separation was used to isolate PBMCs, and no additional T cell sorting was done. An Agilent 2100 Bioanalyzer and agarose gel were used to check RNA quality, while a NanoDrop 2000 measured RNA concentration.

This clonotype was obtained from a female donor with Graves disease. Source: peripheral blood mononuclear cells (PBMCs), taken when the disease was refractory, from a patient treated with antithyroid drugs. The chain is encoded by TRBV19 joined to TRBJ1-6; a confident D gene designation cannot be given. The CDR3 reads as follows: CASSLEGGYNSPLHF. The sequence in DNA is TGTGCCAGTAGTCTCGAAGGCGGATATAATTCACCCCTCCACTTT.